This entry features one T cell receptor (beta chain) sequence. Trimming at V came to 4 bases and at J to 6 bases, leaving 3 bases not matched to a gene. Germline V CDR1 and CDR2: LGHDT, YNNKEL (reference sequence). This CDR3 is built from 13 residues. TCRdb keeps only in-frame clones here, not all; method: immunoSEQ multiplex PCR. This sample has some 100,000 clones, with 65% to 85% found just once. The sample originates from a study of blood T cell repertoires in COVID-19. About the study: Collection of acute and convalescent COVID-19 samples took place in the United States, Italy and Spain. PBMCs, B-cell-depleted T cells, or T cells were the source of the cDNA or gDNA that made up the material.

Specimen: peripheral blood. The receptor was isolated from an older woman with acute or convalescent COVID-19. V is TRBV3-1 (or the pseudogene TRBV3-2) and J is TRBJ2-3, with 8 bases that match TRBD1. CDR3: CASSPTGVDTQYF. The DNA for the CDR3 is TGTGCCAGCAGCCCGACAGGGGTGGATACGCAGTATTTT.